Listed below are T cell receptor beta chains from one sample, sequenced in a study of cytomegalovirus exposure and HLA in healthy donors. Method: immunoSEQ multiplex PCR; TCRdb's copy keeps in-frame clones and lacks some. The table shows 150,000 to 200,000 clones, with 77% occurring only once. The sequenced sample consisted of PBMCs. Receptors were obtained from a woman aged 25-40 years in good health and CMV-seronegative. CDR3s include the opening cysteine and the closing phenylalanine or tryptophan. A D gene is named only where the DNA matches it firmly. Only part of the rows carry a size: once, few, many, or a class if the clone is expanded.

V	J	D	size	CDR3	DNA
TRBV11-1	TRBJ2-7	-	-	CASSLAPDTSSYEQYF	TGTGCCAGCAGCTTAGCCCCGGACACCAGCTCCTACGAGCAGTACTTC
TRBV7-8	TRBJ2-7	-	-	CASSPLTVTYEQYF	TGTGCCAGCAGCCCATTGACAGTTACCTACGAGCAGTACTTC
TRBV27	TRBJ2-2	TRBD2	-	CASSLGLAGEAGELFF	TGTGCCAGCAGCCTGGGACTAGCGGGGGAAGCGGGGGAGCTGTTTTTT
TRBV7-9	TRBJ1-1	-	-	CASSLVGEAFF	TGTGCCAGCAGCTTAGTCGGGGAAGCTTTCTTT
TRBV27	TRBJ1-2	-	-	CASSLAGGVVYGYTF	TGTGCCAGCAGTTTGGCGGGGGGAGTCGTCTATGGCTACACCTTC
TRBV6-1	TRBJ2-7	-	-	CASSSLGQSYEQYF	TGTGCCAGCAGTTCCTTGGGGCAGAGCTACGAGCAGTACTTC
TRBV11-2	TRBJ1-2	-	-	CASSLGSWEVNNYGYTF	TGTGCCAGCAGCTTAGGGTCGTGGGAGGTGAATAACTATGGCTACACCTTC
TRBV28	TRBJ2-3	-	-	CASTPTGSTTDTQYF	TGTGCCAGCACCCCGACTGGCAGCACCACAGATACGCAGTATTTT
TRBV30	TRBJ2-7	TRBD1	-	CAWNRGFRYEQYF	TGTGCCTGGAACAGGGGGTTTCGGTACGAGCAGTACTTC
TRBV5-1	TRBJ2-2	TRBD1	-	CASSPPPWQGAIGGELFF	TGCGCCAGCAGCCCCCCCCCGTGGCAGGGGGCAATTGGCGGGGAGCTGTTTTTT
TRBV7-9	TRBJ2-5	TRBD2	-	CASSAAGGRGTQYF	TGTGCCAGCAGCGCAGCGGGAGGGCGTGGGACCCAGTACTTC
TRBV29-1	TRBJ1-2	TRBD1	few	CSVNPGQGAVGYTF	TGCAGCGTTAACCCGGGACAGGGGGCGGTTGGCTACACCTTC
TRBV4-3	TRBJ1-5	TRBD1	once	CASSQEPPGQGLHQPQHF	TGCGCCAGCAGCCAAGAGCCTCCGGGACAGGGTTTGCATCAGCCCCAGCATTTT
TRBV30	TRBJ2-3	TRBD2	-	CAWSGGGGDTQYF	TGTGCCTGGAGTGGGGGGGGAGGAGATACGCAGTATTTT
TRBV7-2	TRBJ2-3	-	-	CASSLKTDTQYF	TGTGCCAGCAGCCTAAAGACAGATACGCAGTATTTT
TRBV4-2	TRBJ2-7	TRBD2	-	CASSRKIRSSGSSYEQYF	TGTGCCAGCAGCCGTAAAATACGGTCTAGCGGGAGCTCCTACGAGCAGTACTTC
TRBV4-3	TRBJ2-7	TRBD2	-	CASSQGLAGGSYEQYF	TGCGCCAGCAGCCAAGGGCTAGCGGGGGGCTCCTACGAGCAGTACTTC
TRBV6-5	TRBJ1-1	-	-	CASSGEYTEAFF	TGTGCCAGCAGTGGGGAGTACACTGAAGCTTTCTTT
TRBV7-2	TRBJ2-3	TRBD1	-	CASSLAGTALSTDTQYF	TGTGCCAGCAGCTTAGCAGGGACAGCTCTTAGCACAGATACGCAGTATTTT
TRBV19	TRBJ1-4	-	once	CASSHEDREHEKLFF	TGTGCCAGTAGCCATGAGGACAGAGAACATGAAAAACTGTTTTTT
TRBV4-3	TRBJ2-7	TRBD2	-	CASSQILAAYEQYF	TGCGCCAGCAGCCAGATACTAGCGGCCTACGAGCAGTACTTC
TRBV5-1	TRBJ1-1	-	-	CASSSTLRDWGKEAFF	TGCGCCAGCAGCTCTACTCTCAGGGACTGGGGTAAAGAAGCTTTCTTT
TRBV5-1	TRBJ1-4	-	-	CASSLDQNEKLFF	TGCGCCAGCAGCTTGGATCAGAACGAAAAACTGTTTTTT
TRBV30	TRBJ1-2	-	-	CAWSVRSPGYTF	TGTGCCTGGAGTGTGCGGAGTCCTGGCTACACCTTC
TRBV29-1	TRBJ1-1	-	few	CSVEPGGGNTEAFF	TGCAGCGTTGAACCCGGGGGGGGGAACACTGAAGCTTTCTTT
TRBV30	TRBJ2-5	-	-	CAWSEETQYF	TGTGCCTGGAGCGAAGAGACCCAGTACTTC
TRBV4-1	TRBJ1-5	TRBD1	once	CASSQDSTGNQPQHF	TGCGCCAGCAGCCAAGATTCGACAGGGAATCAGCCCCAGCATTTT
TRBV9	TRBJ1-1	-	-	CASSQGWNTEAFF	TGTGCCAGCAGTCAGGGGTGGAACACTGAAGCTTTCTTT
TRBV4-2	TRBJ1-5	-	-	CASSQAQGTQPQHF	TGTGCCAGCAGCCAAGCACAGGGAACTCAGCCCCAGCATTTT
TRBV7-9	TRBJ1-2	-	-	CASSLVRLWGYTF	TGTGCCAGCAGCTTAGTGAGACTTTGGGGCTACACCTTC
TRBV4-1	TRBJ2-7	TRBD2	-	CASSQDEWAVSGRTYEQYF	TGCGCCAGCAGCCAAGATGAGTGGGCAGTAAGCGGGAGGACCTACGAGCAGTACTTC
TRBV25-1	TRBJ1-4	-	-	CASSEGPVEKLFF	TGTGCCAGCAGTGAGGGCCCGGTCGAAAAACTGTTTTTT
TRBV29-1	TRBJ1-1	-	-	CSVEQGKGNTEAFF	TGCAGCGTTGAACAGGGTAAAGGGAACACTGAAGCTTTCTTT
TRBV13	TRBJ2-5	-	-	CASSLYGEGQETQYF	TGTGCCAGCAGCTTATACGGGGAAGGGCAAGAGACCCAGTACTTC
TRBV19	TRBJ1-2	TRBD1	once	CASRLWDRGRPHYGYTF	TGTGCCAGTCGCCTGTGGGACAGGGGGCGCCCCCACTATGGCTACACCTTC
TRBV7-8	TRBJ1-2	TRBD1	-	CASSLEGAILAYGYTF	TGTGCCAGCAGCTTAGAGGGGGCCATACTGGCTTATGGCTACACCTTC
TRBV4-3	TRBJ1-4	-	-	CASSQDRSTNEKLFF	TGCGCCAGCAGCCAGGACAGATCAACTAATGAAAAACTGTTTTTT
TRBV14	TRBJ1-6	TRBD1	-	CASSQTGGSWSPLHF	TGTGCCAGCAGCCAAACAGGGGGCTCGTGGTCACCCCTCCACTTT
TRBV4-2	TRBJ2-7	TRBD1	few	CASSQDPGSGTGSYEQYF	TGTGCCAGCAGCCAAGACCCGGGCTCCGGGACAGGCTCCTACGAGCAGTACTTC
TRBV7-3	TRBJ2-1	-	few	CASSLDRGIQFF	TGTGCCAGCAGCCTAGACCGCGGAATACAGTTCTTC
TRBV7-2	TRBJ2-3	TRBD1	few	CASSLSGTDSTDTQYF	TGTGCCAGCAGCTTATCCGGGACAGATTCCACAGATACGCAGTATTTT